The 11 T cell receptor beta chains given below trace back to one sample, sequenced in a study of T cell changes during pregnancy in multiple sclerosis. Clones were read by immunoSEQ multiplex PCR, and TCRdb kept only the in-frame ones, dropping some. The sample comprises roughly 70,000 clones, 80% to 90% of which are singletons, and less than 4% rests with the top ten. The sequenced sample was peripheral blood, obtained before pregnancy. All receptors derive from a female donor with multiple sclerosis, enrolled in a pregnancy study.

Here the CDR3 DNA reads TGTGCCTGGGATGGGCGGGGAGATACGCAGTATTTT. Translation: CAWDGRGDTQYF. This chain joins TRBV30 and TRBJ2-3; D possibly corresponds to TRBD2 (6 bases). This CDR3 has 12 residues. The V and J ends lost 5 bases and 5 bases respectively, with 11 bases between them. Germline assignment: CDR1 GTSNPN and CDR2 SVGIG (reference sequence).

This clone was observed a few times. The rearrangement links TRBV7-9 to TRBJ1-1; no clear D gene. Germline loops: CDR1 SEHNR, CDR2 FQNEAQ (reference sequence). The CDR3 is made up of 14 amino acids. The V gene lost 2 bases and the J gene lost 8 bases, with 15 bases spanning the gap. The CDR3: CASSLHDIRSEAFF. For the CDR3, the DNA is TGTGCCAGCAGCTTACACGACATCCGCTCGGAAGCTTTCTTT.

This clone has a handful of counts. J is TRBJ1-4 and V is TRBV2, with D perhaps matching TRBD1 (5 bases). In germline, CDR1 is SNHLY, CDR2 FYNNEI. The CDR3 loop spans 14 amino acids. V dropped 9 bases and J dropped 4 bases, with 15 bases sitting between them. The CDR3 DNA sequence: TGTGCCAGGCAATCCAGGGCCGGTAATGAAAAACTGTTTTTT. This translates into CARQSRAGNEKLFF.

This clone was counted once. CDR3 sequence reads: CASSDSLELFYQGRRDIQYF. CDR3 nucleotide sequence: TGTGCCAGCAGTGACTCGCTCGAGCTCTTTTATCAGGGAAGACGGGACATTCAGTACTTC. The rearrangement joins TRBV6-4 to TRBJ2-4; D may be TRBD1 (5 bases). V lost 0 bases to trimming and J lost 8 bases, with 29 bases between them. The CDR3 loop spans 20 amino acids. Germline V CDR1 and CDR2: MRHNA, SNTAGT.

This clone occurred a few times. V and J are TRBV5-1 and TRBJ1-1; D unclear. Germline CDR1 SGHRS, CDR2 YFSETQ. The length of the CDR3 is 12 residues. Trimming pared 3 bases from V and 1 base from J, leaving 4 bases between. CDR3 amino acids: CASSSGNTEAFF. In DNA form, the CDR3 reads TGCGCCAGCAGCTCCGGGAACACTGAAGCTTTCTTT.

The chain links TRBV19 to TRBJ1-2; 9 bases are a match to TRBD1. Germline V gene sequence: CDR1 LNHDA, CDR2 SQIVND (reference sequence). This CDR3 spans 15 amino acids. The V gene end was trimmed by 4 bases and the J gene end by 3 bases; junction bases not matched to a gene: 6. This CDR3 is CASSKPTGGYYGYTF. The CDR3 DNA follows: TGTGCCAGTAGTAAACCGACAGGGGGGTACTATGGCTACACCTTC.

The chain joins TRBV6-6 to TRBJ1-1; D gene uncertain. The CDR3 is 15 amino acids. Per the germline V gene, CDR1 is MNHNY and CDR2 is SVGAGI (reference sequence). Trimming took off 0 bases at V and 2 bases at J, with 10 bases between the two ends. The CDR3 DNA reads TGTGCCAGCAGTTACTCGACGAGGGCCAACACTGAAGCTTTCTTT. Amino acid sequence: CASSYSTRANTEAFF.

The rearrangement uses TRBV7-5 and TRBJ1-2; no DNA check was done on the table's D call, TRBD1. TRBV7-5 is given as a pseudogene. The CDR3 sequence is 15 residues long. The CDR3 is CVRSARQGATYGYTF. For the CDR3, the DNA is TGTGTCAGAAGCGCTCGACAGGGGGCGACCTATGGCTACACCTTC.

The CDR3 coding sequence is TGCGCCAGCAGCTTGACAGGGGTGGCTGTTAACTATGGCTACACCTTC. This encodes CASSLTGVAVNYGYTF. This rearrangement joins TRBV5-1 to TRBJ1-2; 7 bases are a match to TRBD1. The CDR3 covers 16 residues. CDR1 is SGHRS, CDR2 YFSETQ, per germline. The junction had 7 bases not matched to a gene; V was cut back by 1 base and J by 1 base.

This clone came up once. The V and J genes are TRBV5-5 and TRBJ1-4, with 7 bases fitting TRBD1. The germline CDR1 and CDR2 sequences are SGHKS and YYEKEE (reference sequence). J was trimmed by 5 bases and V by 4 bases; bases with no gene match: 5. The CDR3 runs 14 residues. The CDR3 coding sequence is TGTGCCAGCAGCCCAACAGGGGAGAATGAAAAACTGTTTTTT. It yields the protein CASSPTGENEKLFF.

V is TRBV5-4 and J is TRBJ2-7; TRBD2 is a possible D gene (6 bases). V lost 4 bases to trimming and J lost 3 bases, with 11 bases between them. CDR1 and CDR2 (germline): SGHNT, YYREEE (reference sequence). This CDR3 spans 13 amino acids. The CDR3 spells CASSVDGGYEQYF. Here the CDR3 DNA reads TGTGCCAGCAGCGTCGACGGGGGCTACGAGCAGTACTTC.